This T cell receptor (beta chain) was captured by sequencing in a study of T cells in Graves' hyperthyroidism and ophthalmopathy. Study-wide points: Among clonotypes expanded in thyroid above 0.001, most were also found in blood.

RNA transcripts were the template for amplifying TCR beta CDR3 regions. RT-PCR in the first round (using the HTBI primer set) targeted the TCR CDR3. From the multiplex PCR reads, TCRdb called clonotypes with MiXCR, one entry per CDR3 protein. The sample holds around 520,000 distinct CDR3 sequences, around 15% seen once. Every diagnosis used clinical symptoms, serum thyroxine and TRAb, thyroid ultrasound and orbital computed tomography. The PBMCs were sourced from fresh peripheral blood (more than 8.5 ml). This clonotype came up a few times. Its antigen is unidentified. V was trimmed by 5 bases and J by 7 bases, leaving 17 bases between them. CDR3 size: 15 residues. Germline CDR1 reads MGHDK; CDR2 reads SYGVNS.

Material for sequencing was blood. The TCR sequence derives from a woman between 40 and 55 years old with Graves' hyperthyroidism. The chain recombines TRBV25-1 with TRBJ1-4; D remains unclear. The CDR3 reads CASSPSVGHSEKLFF. The CDR3 region has the DNA TGTGCCAGCAGTCCCTCGGTGGGCCATTCTGAAAAACTGTTTTTT.